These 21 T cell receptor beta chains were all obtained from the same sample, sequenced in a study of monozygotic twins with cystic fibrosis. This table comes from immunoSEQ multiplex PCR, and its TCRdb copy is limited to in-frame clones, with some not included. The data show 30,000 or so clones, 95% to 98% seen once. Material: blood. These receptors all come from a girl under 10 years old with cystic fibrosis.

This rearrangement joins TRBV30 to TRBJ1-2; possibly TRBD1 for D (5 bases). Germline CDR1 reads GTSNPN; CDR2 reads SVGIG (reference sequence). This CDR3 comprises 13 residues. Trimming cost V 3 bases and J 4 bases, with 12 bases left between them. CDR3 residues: CAWSVQTAYGYTF. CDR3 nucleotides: TGTGCCTGGAGCGTACAGACAGCCTATGGCTACACCTTC.

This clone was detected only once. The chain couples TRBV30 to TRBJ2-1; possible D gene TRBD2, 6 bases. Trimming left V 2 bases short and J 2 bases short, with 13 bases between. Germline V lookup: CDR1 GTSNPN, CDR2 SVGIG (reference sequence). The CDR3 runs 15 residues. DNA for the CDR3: TGTGCCTGGAGTCGTAATAGCGGAGCCTACAATGAGCAGTTCTTC. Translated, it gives CAWSRNSGAYNEQFF.

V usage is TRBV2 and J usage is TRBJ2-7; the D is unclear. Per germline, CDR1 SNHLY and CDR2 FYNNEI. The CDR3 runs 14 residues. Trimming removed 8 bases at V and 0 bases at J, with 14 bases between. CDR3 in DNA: TGTGCCAGCTCTGGCCAGCCGAGCTCCTACGAGCAGTACTTC. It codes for CASSGQPSSYEQYF.

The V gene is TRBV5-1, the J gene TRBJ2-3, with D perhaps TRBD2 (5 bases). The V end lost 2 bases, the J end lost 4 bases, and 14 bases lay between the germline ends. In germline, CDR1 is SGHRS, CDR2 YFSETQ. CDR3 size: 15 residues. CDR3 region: CASSLGRVGPDTQYF. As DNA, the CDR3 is TGCGCCAGCAGCTTAGGGCGGGTAGGACCAGATACGCAGTATTTT.

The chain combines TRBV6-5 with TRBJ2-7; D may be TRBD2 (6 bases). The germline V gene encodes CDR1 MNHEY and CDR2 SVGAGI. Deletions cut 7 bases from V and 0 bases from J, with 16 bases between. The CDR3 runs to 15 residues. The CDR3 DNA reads TGTGCCAGCACTTCGGGGACTCCCCTCTCCTACGAGCAGTACTTC. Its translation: CASTSGTPLSYEQYF.

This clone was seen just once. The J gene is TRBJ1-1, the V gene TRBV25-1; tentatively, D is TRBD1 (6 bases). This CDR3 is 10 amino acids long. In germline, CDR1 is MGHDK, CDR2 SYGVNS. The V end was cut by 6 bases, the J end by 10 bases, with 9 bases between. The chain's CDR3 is CASRGGRAFF. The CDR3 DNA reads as TGTGCCAGCAGAGGGGGTCGAGCTTTCTTT. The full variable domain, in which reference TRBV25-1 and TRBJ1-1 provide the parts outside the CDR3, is EADIYQTPRYLVIGTGKKITLECSQTMGHDKMYWYQQDPGMELHLIHYSYGVNSTEKGDLSSESTVSRIRTEHFPLTLESARPSHTSQYLCASRGGRAFFGQGTRLTVV.

The CDR3 DNA reads as TGTGCCCTATCGGGTGTGGACGAGCAGTACTTC. It translates to CALSGVDEQYF. V usage is TRBV2 and J usage is TRBJ2-7, with D unclear. V was shortened by 11 bases and J by 5 bases, with 13 bases between the two germline ends. Germline V lookup: CDR1 SNHLY, CDR2 FYNNEI. The CDR3 totals 11 residues. Looking up the rest from reference TRBV2 and TRBJ2-7 gives the full variable domain: EPEVTQTPSHQVTQMGQEVILRCVPISNHLYFYWYRQILGQKVEFLVSFYNNEISEKSEIFDDQFSVERPDGSNFTLKIRSTKLEDSAMYFCALSGVDEQYFGPGTRLTVT.

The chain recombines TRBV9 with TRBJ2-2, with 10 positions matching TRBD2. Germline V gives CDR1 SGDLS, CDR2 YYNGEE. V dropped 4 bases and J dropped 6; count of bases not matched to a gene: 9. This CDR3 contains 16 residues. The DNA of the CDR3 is TGTGCCAGCAGCCTAGGGAGCGGGAGGGCCTCCGGGGAGCTGTTTTTT. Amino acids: CASSLGSGRASGELFF.

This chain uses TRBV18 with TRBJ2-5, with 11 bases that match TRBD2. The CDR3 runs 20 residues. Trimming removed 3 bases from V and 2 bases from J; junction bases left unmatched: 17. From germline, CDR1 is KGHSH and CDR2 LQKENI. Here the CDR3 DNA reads TGTGCCAGCTCACCCGCAACTAGCGGGAGCTCGATGTGGGTACAAGAGACCCAGTACTTC. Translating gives CASSPATSGSSMWVQETQYF.

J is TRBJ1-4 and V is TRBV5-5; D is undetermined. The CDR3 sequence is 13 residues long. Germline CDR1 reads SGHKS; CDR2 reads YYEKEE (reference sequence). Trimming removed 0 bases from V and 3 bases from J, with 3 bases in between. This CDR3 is CASSLDPNEKLFF. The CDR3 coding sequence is TGTGCCAGCAGCTTGGACCCTAATGAAAAACTGTTTTTT.

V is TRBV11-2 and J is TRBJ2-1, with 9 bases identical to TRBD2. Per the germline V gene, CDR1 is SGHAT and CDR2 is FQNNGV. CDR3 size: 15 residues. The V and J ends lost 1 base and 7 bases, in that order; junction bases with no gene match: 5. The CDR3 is CASSLGASGINEQFF. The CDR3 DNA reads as TGTGCCAGCAGCTTAGGGGCTAGCGGGATTAATGAGCAGTTCTTC.

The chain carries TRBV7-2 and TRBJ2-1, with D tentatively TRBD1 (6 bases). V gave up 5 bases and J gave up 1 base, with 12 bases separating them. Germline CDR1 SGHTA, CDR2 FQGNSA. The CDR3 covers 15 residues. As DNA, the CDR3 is TGTGCCAGCAGCCCCCTACAGGGTTCCTACAATGAGCAGTTCTTC. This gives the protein CASSPLQGSYNEQFF.

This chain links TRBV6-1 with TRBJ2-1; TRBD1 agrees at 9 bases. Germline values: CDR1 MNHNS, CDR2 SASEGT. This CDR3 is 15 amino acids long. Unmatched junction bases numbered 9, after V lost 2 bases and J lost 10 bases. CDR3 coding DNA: TGTGCCAGCAGTGAATGGGGACAGGGACTCGAGGAGCAGTTCTTC. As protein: CASSEWGQGLEEQFF.

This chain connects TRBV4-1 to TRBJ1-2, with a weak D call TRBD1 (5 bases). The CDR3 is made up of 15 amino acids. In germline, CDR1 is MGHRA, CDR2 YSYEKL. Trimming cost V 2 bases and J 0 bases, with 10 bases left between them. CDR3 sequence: CASSQLTATNYGYTF. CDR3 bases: TGCGCCAGCAGCCAATTGACAGCTACTAACTATGGCTACACCTTC.

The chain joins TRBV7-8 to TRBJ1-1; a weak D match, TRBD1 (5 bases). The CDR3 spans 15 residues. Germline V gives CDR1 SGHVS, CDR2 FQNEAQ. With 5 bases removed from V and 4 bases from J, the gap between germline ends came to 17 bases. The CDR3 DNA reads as TGTGCCAGCAGCACTAACAGGCTTCGTGGCACTGAAGCTTTCTTT. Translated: CASSTNRLRGTEAFF.

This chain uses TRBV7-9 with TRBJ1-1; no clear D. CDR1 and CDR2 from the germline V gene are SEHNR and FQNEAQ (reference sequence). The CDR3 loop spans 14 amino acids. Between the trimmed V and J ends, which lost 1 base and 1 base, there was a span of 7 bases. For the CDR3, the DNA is TGTGCCAGCAGCTTAGGCCCAGCGAACACTGAAGCTTTCTTT. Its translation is CASSLGPANTEAFF.

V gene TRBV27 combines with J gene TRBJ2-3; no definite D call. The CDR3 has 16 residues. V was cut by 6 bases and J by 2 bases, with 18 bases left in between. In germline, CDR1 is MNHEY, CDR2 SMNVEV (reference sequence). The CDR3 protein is CASRSDPLFYTDTQYF. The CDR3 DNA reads TGTGCCAGCAGATCTGACCCGCTTTTTTACACAGATACGCAGTATTTT.

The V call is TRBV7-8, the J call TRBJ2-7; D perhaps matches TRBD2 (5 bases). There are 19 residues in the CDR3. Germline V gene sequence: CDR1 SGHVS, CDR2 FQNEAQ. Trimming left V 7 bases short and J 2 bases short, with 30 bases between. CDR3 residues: CASTPSVRKAGLNAYEQYF. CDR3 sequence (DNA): TGTGCCAGCACCCCCTCTGTCAGGAAGGCGGGCCTCAATGCCTACGAGCAGTACTTC.

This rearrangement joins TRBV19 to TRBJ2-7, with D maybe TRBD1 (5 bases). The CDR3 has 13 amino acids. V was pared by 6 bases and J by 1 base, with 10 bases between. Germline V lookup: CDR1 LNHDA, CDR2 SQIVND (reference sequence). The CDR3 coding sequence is TGTGCCAGTAGCACAGGACATTCCTACGAGCAGTACTTC. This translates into CASSTGHSYEQYF.

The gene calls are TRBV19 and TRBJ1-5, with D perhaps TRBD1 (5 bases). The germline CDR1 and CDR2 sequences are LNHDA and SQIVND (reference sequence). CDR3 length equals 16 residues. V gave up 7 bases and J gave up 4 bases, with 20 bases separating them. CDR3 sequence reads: CASTPKGAEENQPQHF. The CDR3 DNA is TGTGCCAGTACCCCCAAAGGGGCGGAGGAAAATCAGCCCCAGCATTTT.

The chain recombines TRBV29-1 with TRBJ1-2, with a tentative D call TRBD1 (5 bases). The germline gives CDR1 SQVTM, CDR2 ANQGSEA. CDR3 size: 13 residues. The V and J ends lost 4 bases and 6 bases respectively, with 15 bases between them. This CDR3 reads CSVVFQSGDGYTF. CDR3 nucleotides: TGCAGCGTTGTCTTTCAATCGGGGGATGGCTACACCTTC.